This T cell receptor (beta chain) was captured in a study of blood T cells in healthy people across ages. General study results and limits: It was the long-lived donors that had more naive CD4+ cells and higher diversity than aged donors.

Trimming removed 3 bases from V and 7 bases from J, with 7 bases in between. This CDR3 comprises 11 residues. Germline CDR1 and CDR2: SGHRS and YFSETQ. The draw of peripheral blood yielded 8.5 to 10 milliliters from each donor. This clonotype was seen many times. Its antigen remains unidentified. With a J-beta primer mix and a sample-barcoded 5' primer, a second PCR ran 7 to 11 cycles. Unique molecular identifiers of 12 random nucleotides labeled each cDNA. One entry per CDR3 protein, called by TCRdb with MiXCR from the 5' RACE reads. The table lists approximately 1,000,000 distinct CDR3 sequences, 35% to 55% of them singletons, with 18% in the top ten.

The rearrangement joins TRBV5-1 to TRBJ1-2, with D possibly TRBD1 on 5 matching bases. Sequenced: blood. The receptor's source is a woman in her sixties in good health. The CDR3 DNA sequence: TGCGCCAGCAGCTCAGGGAGTGGCTACACCTTC. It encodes CASSSGSGYTF.